This entry is about one T cell receptor beta chain. The antigen remains undetermined. V gave up 0 bases and J gave up 2 bases, with 14 bases separating them. The CDR3 is 16 amino acids. CDR1 SGHRS and CDR2 YFSETQ come from the germline V gene. The sample originates from a study of OX40 agonist ivuxolimab in advanced cancers. Study-wide results and limits: Relative to CD4+ cells, CD8+ T cells on average had more expanded clones. Certain nonresponding patients likewise had low normalized T-cell clonal expansion.

Repertoires were generated with immunoSEQ multiplex PCR, while TCRdb's copy carries only in-frame clones and drops some. Of about 59,000 clones in the sample, around 87% were seen once. Specimen: CD4+ or CD8+ T cells sorted from blood, collected in a trial of the OX40 agonist ivuxolimab. This TCR was sampled from an adult with an advanced solid tumor such as melanoma, head and neck, liver or kidney cancer. This chain uses TRBV5-1 with TRBJ2-5; possible D gene TRBD2, 5 bases. The chain's CDR3 is CASSLALAGTQETQYF. CDR3 DNA sequence: TGCGCCAGCAGCTTGGCCTTGGCGGGTACTCAAGAGACCCAGTACTTC.